This T cell receptor (beta chain) came from a study of cytomegalovirus exposure and HLA in healthy donors. Unrecorded immune exposures were likely, despite nominal health at sampling. A remark on this clone: Its antigen is unidentified.

PCR used 60 Vbeta primers and 13 Jbeta primers. TCRdb's table, derived via immunoSEQ multiplex PCR, lists solely in-frame clones and lacks some. Of 200,000 to 250,000 clones in the sample, about 83% were seen once. General study results and limits: Previously analyzed data showed that most TCR beta V segments were productive at a frequency of about 87% or about 30%. Clonal expansion was found to be greater in HLA-associated TCR beta chains than in equally common others in a later analysis. Cytomegalovirus association was listed for around 170 TCR beta chains.

The V gene's germline CDR1 is MDHEN and CDR2 SYDVKM. CDR3 length equals 14 residues. The ends were cut back, 2 bases at V and 2 bases at J, with 9 bases in the middle. The sample was PBMCs. The rearrangement links TRBV28 to TRBJ1-2; D call uncertain. The clonotype was recovered from a woman between 45 and 60 years old in good health and CMV-seropositive. Written as DNA, the CDR3 is TGTGCCAGCAGTTTAGAGCGTCGGAACTATGGCTACACCTTC. Amino acids: CASSLERRNYGYTF.